These T cell receptor beta chains were read from a single sample in a study of T cell changes during pregnancy in multiple sclerosis. Here immunoSEQ multiplex PCR was the method, and the copy in TCRdb shows in-frame clones only, minus some. The sample holds around 52,000 clones, roughly 89% seen once. Sequencing was performed on peripheral blood from another person, used as feeder cells. These receptors originate from a human donor whose cells served as feeder cells for cultures in a pregnancy study. The CDR3 runs from the conserved cysteine through the conserved F or W. Fields, in order: clone size, V gene, D gene, J gene, CDR3 DNA, CDR3 protein. D genes are given only for firm matches. Clone size is shown for a subset of rows, as once, few, many or a class of expanded clone.

clone_size: once
v_call: TRBV15
d_call: TRBD1
j_call: TRBJ1-1
cdr3_nt: TGTGCCACCAGCAGGGGTGGACAGGGGGACACTGAAGCTTTCTTT
cdr3_aa: CATSRGGQGDTEAFF

clone_size: few
v_call: TRBV5-6
d_call: NA
j_call: TRBJ2-2
cdr3_nt: TGTGCCAGCAGCTTGGGGGCCCCAACGGGCGGGGAGCTGTTTTTT
cdr3_aa: CASSLGAPTGGELFF

clone_size: NA
v_call: TRBV6-1
d_call: NA
j_call: TRBJ1-5
cdr3_nt: TGTGCCAGCAGTCGACAGGACAATCAGCCCCAGCATTTT
cdr3_aa: CASSRQDNQPQHF

clone_size: NA
v_call: TRBV11-3
d_call: NA
j_call: TRBJ2-5
cdr3_nt: TGTGCCAGCAGCTTTGGCCCTTCGAAAGGAGAGACCCAGTACTTC
cdr3_aa: CASSFGPSKGETQYF

clone_size: NA
v_call: TRBV7-2
d_call: NA
j_call: TRBJ2-1
cdr3_nt: TGTGCCAGCAGCTTAACCCCCGGGGGACAGTTCTTC
cdr3_aa: CASSLTPGGQFF

clone_size: NA
v_call: TRBV6-6
d_call: NA
j_call: TRBJ1-5
cdr3_nt: TGTGCCAGCAGTTCGGGACAACACAATCAGCCCCAGCATTTT
cdr3_aa: CASSSGQHNQPQHF

clone_size: NA
v_call: TRBV7-2
d_call: TRBD1
j_call: TRBJ2-2
cdr3_nt: TGTGCCAGCAGCCTTACAACCGGGACAGTAAAGAACACCGGGGAGCTGTTTTTT
cdr3_aa: CASSLTTGTVKNTGELFF

clone_size: NA
v_call: TRBV5-5
d_call: NA
j_call: TRBJ2-5
cdr3_nt: TGTGCCAGCAGCTTGGAAGTGCTACAAAAAGAGACCCAGTACTTC
cdr3_aa: CASSLEVLQKETQYF

clone_size: NA
v_call: TRBV5-4
d_call: TRBD1
j_call: TRBJ1-2
cdr3_nt: TGTGCCAGCAGCTTACAGGACAGGGGGCAGACGGGCTACACCTTC
cdr3_aa: CASSLQDRGQTGYTF

clone_size: NA
v_call: TRBV7-9
d_call: NA
j_call: TRBJ2-5
cdr3_nt: TGTGCCAGCAGCCAATGGGGGCAGCGGGGTGTAGAGACCCAGTACTTC
cdr3_aa: CASSQWGQRGVETQYF

clone_size: NA
v_call: TRBV6-5
d_call: NA
j_call: TRBJ1-2
cdr3_nt: TGTGCCAGCAGTTCCCCGGGAAACATGGGCTATGGCTACACCTTC
cdr3_aa: CASSSPGNMGYGYTF

clone_size: NA
v_call: TRBV11-2
d_call: NA
j_call: TRBJ1-2
cdr3_nt: TGTGCCAGCAGCTTAATTGGGGGCGCGGACTATGGCTACACCTTC
cdr3_aa: CASSLIGGADYGYTF

clone_size: NA
v_call: TRBV6-5
d_call: NA
j_call: TRBJ2-1
cdr3_nt: TGTGCCAGCAGGGCACTCGAAATGGAGTTCTTC
cdr3_aa: CASRALEMEFF

clone_size: NA
v_call: TRBV4-3
d_call: TRBD2
j_call: TRBJ2-2
cdr3_nt: TGCGCCAGCAGCCCTTCGGGCGGGAGGTTCACCGGGGAGCTGTTTTTT
cdr3_aa: CASSPSGGRFTGELFF